A single sample is the source of the 6 T cell receptor beta chains below, sequenced in a study of vaccination and CD4 T cells after COVID-19. Researchers used the Oncomine TCR Beta short-read assay to sequence DNA from cultured CD4+ T cells. MiXCR, applied by TCRdb to the PCR reads, yields one record per CDR3 protein. Found here are under 20,000 distinct CDR3 sequences, under 30% of them singletons; the top ten hold more than 7.5%. Treatment described: approximately 11-day PBMC culture with coronavirus spike peptide pools or control peptides (ViraFEST assay). No antigen has been assigned to these receptors. Specimen: cultured CD4+ T cells from blood. The receptors here all came from a human donor with COVID-19.

The V and J genes are TRBV14 and TRBJ1-1, with 8 positions matching TRBD1. Germline V gene data show CDR1 as SGHDN and CDR2 as FVKESK. The CDR3 is 16 residues long. V trimming: 0 bases; J trimming: 4 bases; junction bases outside the gene matches: 7. The CDR3 spells CASSQDLTGAGTEAFF. CDR3 nucleotides: TGTGCCAGCAGCCAAGATCTGACAGGGGCTGGCACTGAAGCTTTCTTT.

The J gene is TRBJ2-6, the V gene TRBV28; D is possibly TRBD2 (6 bases). The CDR3 length is 15 residues. The V and J ends lost 5 bases and 2 bases respectively, with 10 bases between them. Germline V gene data show CDR1 as MDHEN and CDR2 as SYDVKM. The DNA of the CDR3 is TGTGCCAGCAGTCGGGAGACAGCTGGGGCCAACGTCCTGACTTTC. This gives the protein CASSRETAGANVLTF.

The chain joins TRBV28 to TRBJ1-2, with a possible D match to TRBD1 (6 bases). The CDR3 consists of 15 residues. Germline lookup yields CDR1 MDHEN and CDR2 SYDVKM. V lost 2 bases and J 4 bases, leaving 14 bases between the germline ends. As DNA, the CDR3 is TGTGCCAGCAGTTTACCGAGGGGACAAGCCTATGGCTACACCTTC. Translated: CASSLPRGQAYGYTF.

This clonotype was counted only a few times. This chain uses TRBV6-1 with TRBJ1-2, with TRBD1 as a possible D gene (6 bases). V lost 7 bases and J 4 bases, leaving 22 bases between the germline ends. The CDR3 sequence is 16 residues long. Germline loops: CDR1 MNHNS, CDR2 SASEGT. Here the CDR3 DNA reads TGTGCCAGCATGGCAAAAACCGGGACACACGCCTATGGCTACACCTTC. Translating it yields CASMAKTGTHAYGYTF.

This clonotype was recorded a few times. The V and J genes are TRBV20-1 and TRBJ2-5; D tentatively fits TRBD1 or TRBD2 (5 bases each). Trimming pared 5 bases from V and 5 bases from J, leaving 21 bases between. The CDR3 is made up of 15 amino acids. Looked up from germline, CDR1 is DFQATT and CDR2 is SNEGSKA (reference sequence). CDR3 in DNA: TGCAGTGCTTCCCCCCGGGGCGCGCCGAGGGAGACCCAGTACTTC. Protein: CSASPRGAPRETQYF.

Only a few counts were recorded for this clonotype. The V call is TRBV18, the J call TRBJ1-4; D uncertain. The V and J ends lost 3 bases and 5 bases respectively, with 7 bases between them. The germline V gene has CDR1 KGHSH and CDR2 LQKENI. The CDR3 loop spans 13 amino acids. In DNA form, the CDR3 reads TGTGCCAGCTCACCCGACATGAATGAAAAACTGTTTTTT. Translating it yields CASSPDMNEKLFF.